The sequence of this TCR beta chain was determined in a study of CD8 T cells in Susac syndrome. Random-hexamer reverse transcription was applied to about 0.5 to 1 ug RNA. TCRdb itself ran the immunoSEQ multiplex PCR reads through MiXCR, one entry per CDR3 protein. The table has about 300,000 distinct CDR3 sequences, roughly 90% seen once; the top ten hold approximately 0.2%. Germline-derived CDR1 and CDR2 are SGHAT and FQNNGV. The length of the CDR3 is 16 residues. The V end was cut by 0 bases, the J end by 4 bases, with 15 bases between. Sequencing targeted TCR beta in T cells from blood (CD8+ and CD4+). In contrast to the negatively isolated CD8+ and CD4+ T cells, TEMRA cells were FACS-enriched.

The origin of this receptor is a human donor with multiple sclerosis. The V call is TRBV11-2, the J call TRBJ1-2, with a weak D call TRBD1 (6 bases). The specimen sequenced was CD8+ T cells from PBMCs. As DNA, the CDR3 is TGTGCCAGCAGCTTAGATCCCTCGGACAGCCTCTATGGCTACACCTTC. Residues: CASSLDPSDSLYGYTF.